The 30 T cell receptor beta chains given below trace back to one sample, sequenced in a study of blood T cells in healthy people across ages. The authors ran a second PCR of roughly 6 to 12 cycles using a sample-barcoded 5' primer and a J-beta primer mix. TCRdb re-analysed the 5' RACE reads in MiXCR, keeping a single row per CDR3 protein. The sample has roughly 2 million distinct CDR3 sequences; 49% are singletons. The sample was blood. These receptors came from a woman in her forties in good health.

The rearrangement links TRBV7-9 to TRBJ1-1, with D uncertain. The V end lost 7 bases, the J end lost 2 bases, and 11 bases lay between the germline ends. Germline V gene lookup returns CDR1 SEHNR and CDR2 FQNEAQ (reference sequence). This CDR3 spans 13 amino acids. CDR3 bases: TGTGCCAGCACCCCGGAGTCAAACACTGAAGCTTTCTTT. Protein: CASTPESNTEAFF. Combining the CDR3 with reference TRBV7-9 and TRBJ1-1 gives the whole variable domain DTGVSQNPRHKITKRGQNVTFRCDPISEHNRLYWYRQTLGQGPEFLTYFQNEAQLEKSRLLSDRFSAERPKGSFSTLEIQRTEQGDSAMYLCASTPESNTEAFFGQGTRLTVV.

This clonotype was counted only a few times. In DNA, the CDR3 is TGCAGTGCTAGAGTGGTGGTGAGCACAGATACGCAGTATTTT. This gives the protein CSARVVVSTDTQYF. This chain connects TRBV20-1 to TRBJ2-3; D is undetermined. Deletions cut 1 base from V and 0 bases from J, with 8 bases between. CDR1 DFQATT and CDR2 SNEGSKA come from the germline V gene (reference sequence). The CDR3 is 14 residues long.

Here the CDR3 reads CASRHREETQYF. The DNA for the CDR3 is TGTGCCAGCAGGCACAGGGAAGAGACCCAGTACTTC. This rearrangement joins TRBV6-5 to TRBJ2-5; D may be TRBD1 (6 bases). CDR1 and CDR2 from the germline V gene are MNHEY and SVGAGI. V was clipped by 6 bases and J by 3 bases, with 8 bases between them. The CDR3 loop spans 12 amino acids.

In this sample, this clonotype turned up a few times. This chain joins TRBV15 and TRBJ2-5, with 8 bases aligning to TRBD2. The J call may be mistaken, given a closer DNA end match to TRBJ2-7. The CDR3 covers 17 residues. Germline CDR1 reads LNHNV; CDR2 reads YYDKDF (reference sequence). In DNA, the CDR3 is TGTGCCACCAGCAGAGGAGGAGTAAGCGGGAGCTCCTACGAGCAGTACTTC. This sequence encodes CATSRGGVSGSSYEQYF.

The V gene is TRBV27, the J gene TRBJ2-3; D is unresolved. There are 14 residues in the CDR3. The germline V and J ends were trimmed by 6 bases and 4 bases, with 14 bases remaining between them. Germline V gene lookup returns CDR1 MNHEY and CDR2 SMNVEV (reference sequence). The CDR3 is CASSSPKSADTQYF. The DNA of the CDR3 is TGTGCCAGCAGCAGCCCGAAATCCGCAGATACGCAGTATTTT.

This clonotype was detected only a few times. This chain links TRBV5-1 with TRBJ2-6; D unclear. Germline V CDR1 and CDR2: SGHRS, YFSETQ. The CDR3 is 14 residues long. V dropped 7 bases and J dropped 0 bases, with 8 bases sitting between them. The DNA of the CDR3 is TGCGCCAGCGGAAAAGACTCTGGGGCCAACGTCCTGACTTTC. Translating gives CASGKDSGANVLTF.

This rearrangement joins TRBV4-2 to TRBJ1-4; no clear D. V was pared by 0 bases and J by 0 bases, with 8 bases between. Germline V gene data show CDR1 as LGHNA and CDR2 as YNFKEQ. CDR3 length equals 16 residues. The CDR3 DNA reads TGTGCCAGCAGCCAAGAGCTACCTGCAACTAATGAAAAACTGTTTTTT. It is translated as CASSQELPATNEKLFF.

This clonotype was observed a handful of times. The chain links TRBV7-8 to TRBJ2-7; TRBD1 agrees at 9 bases. V lost 4 bases, J lost 2 bases, and 3 bases stayed unmatched. Germline V gives CDR1 SGHVS, CDR2 FQNEAQ. This CDR3 comprises 14 residues. CDR3: CASSWTGDTYEQYF. Written as DNA, the CDR3 is TGTGCCAGCAGCTGGACAGGGGATACCTACGAGCAGTACTTC. Supplemented by reference TRBV7-8 and TRBJ2-7, the full variable domain reads GAGVSQSPRYKVAKRGQDVALRCDPISGHVSLFWYQQALGQGPEFLTYFQNEAQLDKSGLPSDRFFAERPEGSVSTLKIQRTQQEDSAVYLCASSWTGDTYEQYFGPGTRLTVT.

This clonotype was counted only a few times. The chain links TRBV29-1 to TRBJ2-1; 8 nucleotides match TRBD2. The CDR3 is 14 residues long. With V trimmed by 5 bases and J by 4 bases, 7 bases remained unmatched. CDR1 and CDR2 (germline): SQVTM, ANQGSEA. CDR3 protein: CSVYSGGGYNEQFF. CDR3 coding DNA: TGCAGCGTTTACTCGGGGGGGGGTTACAATGAGCAGTTCTTC.

This clonotype was seen a single time. V gene TRBV20-1 combines with J gene TRBJ1-2; D not certain. This CDR3 region has 12 residues. Trimming pared 0 bases from V and 5 bases from J, leaving 7 bases between. The germline CDR1 and CDR2 sequences are DFQATT and SNEGSKA (reference sequence). Written as DNA, the CDR3 is TGCAGTGCTAGAGAAATGGGGTATGGCTACACCTTC. Protein: CSAREMGYGYTF.

The chain recombines TRBV20-1 with TRBJ2-1; D gene unclear. CDR3 length equals 12 residues. Deletions cut 0 bases from V and 9 bases from J, with 9 bases between. In germline, CDR1 is DFQATT, CDR2 SNEGSKA (reference sequence). In nucleotides, the CDR3 is TGCAGTGCTAGAGAATCAGGCCTTGAGCAGTTCTTC. This codes for CSARESGLEQFF.

J is TRBJ1-4 and V is TRBV25-1; D is unclear. The CDR3 is 15 amino acids. V was shortened by 8 bases and J by 2 bases, with 15 bases between the two germline ends. Germline-derived CDR1 and CDR2 are MGHDK and SYGVNS. The CDR3 sequence is CASASIGATNEKLFF. In DNA form, the CDR3 reads TGTGCCAGCGCGTCGATCGGCGCCACTAATGAAAAACTGTTTTTT.

This chain uses TRBV7-8 with TRBJ2-3; 7 nucleotides agree with TRBD2. Germline CDR1 SGHVS, CDR2 FQNEAQ. V gave up 2 bases and J gave up 6 bases; unmatched junction bases: 11. The CDR3 covers 16 residues. The CDR3 is CASSLLGGGGRDTQYF. The CDR3 bases are TGTGCCAGCAGCTTACTGGGCGGCGGGGGAAGGGATACGCAGTATTTT.

The CDR3 loop is CASSELPSGSTDTQYF. The CDR3 DNA reads TGTGCCAGCAGTGAGCTCCCTAGCGGGAGCACAGATACGCAGTATTTT. The rearrangement links TRBV2 to TRBJ2-3, with 8 bases lining up with TRBD2. Germline CDR1 reads SNHLY; CDR2 reads FYNNEI. The CDR3 sequence is 16 residues long. J gave up 0 bases and V 3 bases, and 5 bases lay outside the gene matches.

The chain has TRBV6-1 and TRBJ2-5; maybe TRBD2 (7 bases). V lost 6 bases to trimming and J lost 4 bases, with 15 bases between them. The germline CDR1 and CDR2 sequences are MNHNS and SASEGT. The CDR3 contains 14 residues. CDR3 loop: CASSAGEGRETQYF. The CDR3, as DNA: TGTGCCAGCAGCGCAGGGGAGGGCCGAGAGACCCAGTACTTC.

The gene calls are TRBV4-3 and TRBJ2-1; 7 bases line up with TRBD1. The CDR3 is made up of 13 amino acids. CDR1 LGHNA and CDR2 YSLEER come from the germline V gene. The trim removed 4 bases at V and 10 bases at J, leaving 7 bases unmatched. The CDR3 protein is CASSRKGATEQFF. As DNA, the CDR3 is TGCGCCAGCAGCCGAAAGGGGGCTACGGAGCAGTTCTTC.

This clonotype has only a few counts. The CDR3 sequence is CASSLGYRGRVGANVLTF. The DNA of the CDR3 is TGTGCCAGCAGCTTAGGATACAGGGGGCGGGTTGGGGCCAACGTCCTGACTTTC. The chain is built from TRBV7-2 and TRBJ2-6, with 9 bases lining up with TRBD1. Unmatched junction bases numbered 7, after V lost 1 base and J lost 3 bases. Per the germline V gene, CDR1 is SGHTA and CDR2 is FQGNSA. This CDR3 spans 18 amino acids.

This chain links TRBV12-3 or TRBV12-4 with TRBJ1-5, with a possible D match to TRBD1 (6 bases). The CDR3 consists of 16 residues. The V gene lost 5 bases and the J gene lost 4 bases, with 18 bases spanning the gap. The CDR3 sequence: CASSPSLWQGNQPQHF. CDR3 in DNA: TGTGCCAGCAGTCCCTCGTTGTGGCAGGGGAATCAGCCCCAGCATTTT.

This clonotype was seen more than once but under ten times. This chain uses TRBV20-1 with TRBJ2-3, with 7 bases lining up with TRBD2. The germline gives CDR1 DFQATT, CDR2 SNEGSKA (reference sequence). Unmatched junction bases numbered 22, after V lost 8 bases and J lost 5 bases. The CDR3 spans 17 residues. The CDR3 reads CSPYRIDRLAIVDTQYF. CDR3 sequence (DNA): TGCAGTCCCTACCGAATTGACCGACTAGCAATTGTAGATACGCAGTATTTT.

This chain joins TRBV2 and TRBJ1-3, with D perhaps matching TRBD1 (5 bases). The CDR3 contains 14 residues. Between the trimmed V and J ends, which lost 7 bases and 0 bases, there was a span of 10 bases. CDR1 and CDR2 from the germline V gene are SNHLY and FYNNEI. CDR3 DNA: TGTGCCAGCATTCTGGGGACCTCTGGAAACACCATATATTTT. Translation: CASILGTSGNTIYF.

The chain combines TRBV20-1 with TRBJ2-6; maybe TRBD1 (5 bases). CDR3 length: 15 amino acids. Germline values: CDR1 DFQATT, CDR2 SNEGSKA (reference sequence). V was clipped by 8 bases and J by 2 bases, with 16 bases between them. In DNA form, the CDR3 reads TGCAGTCCAGAGCCTCAGGGTACTGGGGCCAACGTCCTGACTTTC. Amino acid sequence: CSPEPQGTGANVLTF.

This clonotype has just a few counts. The chain couples TRBV5-1 to TRBJ2-7; D may be TRBD1 or TRBD2 (5 bases each). From germline, CDR1 is SGHRS and CDR2 YFSETQ. V was pared by 4 bases and J by 5 bases, with 16 bases between. The CDR3 is 14 amino acids. The CDR3 protein is CASSPDEGLNEQYF. CDR3 DNA: TGCGCCAGCAGCCCCGACGAGGGGCTCAACGAGCAGTACTTC. Combining the CDR3 with reference TRBV5-1 and TRBJ2-7 gives the whole variable domain KAGVTQTPRYLIKTRGQQVTLSCSPISGHRSVSWYQQTPGQGLQFLFEYFSETQRNKGNFPGRFSGRQFSNSRSEMNVSTLELGDSALYLCASSPDEGLNEQYFGPGTRLTVT.

V gene TRBV20-1 combines with J gene TRBJ2-5, with a weak D call TRBD1 (6 bases). The end of the DNA fits TRBJ2-7 better, so the J call may be wrong. Germline V CDR1 and CDR2: DFQATT, SNEGSKA (reference sequence). The CDR3 has 14 amino acids. The CDR3 loop reads CSARDQNRAHEQYF. CDR3 bases: TGCAGTGCTAGAGATCAGAACAGGGCCCACGAGCAGTACTTC.

This clonotype appeared a few times. J is TRBJ1-1 and V is TRBV27; D is uncertain. The CDR3 is made up of 14 amino acids. V was clipped by 5 bases and J by 2 bases, with 12 bases between them. In germline, CDR1 is MNHEY, CDR2 SMNVEV (reference sequence). The CDR3 region is CASSTTLDNTEAFF. The CDR3 DNA reads TGTGCCAGCAGTACGACACTCGACAACACTGAAGCTTTCTTT.

In this sample, this clonotype turned up a few times. The chain recombines TRBV6-2 or TRBV6-3 with TRBJ2-1; tentatively, D is TRBD1 (5 bases). Looked up from germline, CDR1 is MNHEY and CDR2 is SVGEGT. V was clipped by 6 bases and J by 9 bases, with 15 bases between them. The CDR3 is 13 amino acids. CDR3 DNA: TGTGCCAGCAGAAGCCCAGGGTTGAGTGAGCAGTTCTTC. It translates to CASRSPGLSEQFF.

This clonotype was picked up many times. The chain links TRBV5-1 to TRBJ1-2; unclear D gene. CDR3 length: 13 residues. Germline CDR1 and CDR2: SGHRS and YFSETQ. The V end was cut by 3 bases, the J end by 12 bases, with 18 bases between. CDR3 amino acids: CASSWEPGRPHTF. The CDR3 DNA reads TGCGCCAGCAGCTGGGAACCGGGCAGGCCCCACACCTTC.

In this sample, this clonotype turned up once. The chain couples TRBV6-2 or TRBV6-3 to TRBJ1-1; no clear D gene. Trimming removed 3 bases from V and 3 bases from J, with 14 bases in between. The germline V gene has CDR1 MNHEY and CDR2 SVGEGT. The CDR3 length is 15 residues. CDR3 DNA sequence: TGTGCCAGCAGTTATAATCCGGGTAGCGACACTGAAGCTTTCTTT. Its translation: CASSYNPGSDTEAFF.

The rearrangement uses TRBV7-2 and TRBJ2-3; D unclear. Germline V CDR1 and CDR2: SGHTA, FQGNSA. Trimming pared 6 bases from V and 1 base from J, leaving 14 bases between. There are 15 residues in the CDR3. As DNA, the CDR3 is TGTGCCAGCAGACCCACGAGACTTGGCACAGATACGCAGTATTTT. Translation gives CASRPTRLGTDTQYF. The entire variable domain, with the rest obtained from reference TRBV7-2 and TRBJ2-3, is as follows: GAGVSQSPSNKVTEKGKDVELRCDPISGHTALYWYRQSLGQGLEFLIYFQGNSAPDKSGLPSDRFSAERTGGSVSTLTIQRTQQEDSAVYLCASRPTRLGTDTQYFGPGTRLTVL.

This clonotype has only a few counts. The gene calls are TRBV6-6 and TRBJ2-5; TRBD1 is a possible D gene (5 bases). V lost 2 bases to trimming and J lost 2 bases, with 18 bases between them. Looked up from germline, CDR1 is MNHNY and CDR2 is SVGAGI (reference sequence). The CDR3 covers 17 residues. CDR3 DNA sequence: TGTGCCAGCAGTTACCACCGACAGAGCAAACAACAAGAGACCCAGTACTTC. Its protein product is CASSYHRQSKQQETQYF.

The chain joins TRBV29-1 to TRBJ1-4, with D maybe TRBD1 (6 bases). CDR3 length equals 15 residues. Trimming shortened V by 0 bases and J by 5 bases, and 13 bases separated the two germline ends. Per the germline V gene, CDR1 is SQVTM and CDR2 is ANQGSEA. The CDR3 protein is CSVEEWPGANEKLFF. The CDR3 nucleotides are TGCAGCGTTGAAGAATGGCCAGGGGCGAATGAAAAACTGTTTTTT.